The 16 T cell receptor beta chains reported below all come from one sample, sequenced in a study of blood T cell repertoires in COVID-19. This table comes from immunoSEQ multiplex PCR, and its TCRdb copy is limited to in-frame clones, with some not included. The sample has about 160,000 clones, over 80% seen once. The specimen was peripheral blood. The receptors were gathered from a man aged 25-45 years with COVID-19, enrolled during active disease.

The chain joins TRBV5-6 to TRBJ2-1; 7 bases are shared with TRBD2. Germline V CDR1 and CDR2: SGHDT, YYEEEE. V trimming: 0 bases; J trimming: 2 bases; junction bases outside the gene matches: 5. The CDR3 is made up of 16 amino acids. The CDR3: CASSLGEGLPYNEQFF. The CDR3 DNA reads as TGTGCCAGCAGCTTGGGTGAGGGACTACCCTACAATGAGCAGTTCTTC.

The chain links TRBV19 to TRBJ1-2; D ambiguous. Trimming took off 8 bases at V and 2 bases at J, with 15 bases between the two ends. Germline lookup yields CDR1 LNHDA and CDR2 SQIVND (reference sequence). This CDR3 comprises 14 residues. The CDR3 bases are TGTGCCAGTGGGAGCCCGCATCACAACTATGGCTACACCTTC. The encoded protein is CASGSPHHNYGYTF.

V is TRBV11-2 and J is TRBJ2-3; 10 nucleotides match TRBD1. The length of the CDR3 is 19 residues. Germline lookup yields CDR1 SGHAT and CDR2 FQNNGV. V was clipped by 0 bases and J by 1 base; unmatched bases: 10. CDR3 residues: CASSLDPSTGTGGTDTQYF. In DNA form, the CDR3 reads TGTGCCAGCAGCTTAGATCCATCTACCGGGACAGGGGGCACAGATACGCAGTATTTT.

The CDR3 protein is CASSGGTSGTDTQYF. As DNA, the CDR3 is TGTGCCAGCAGCGGCGGGACTAGCGGCACAGATACGCAGTATTTT. The gene calls are TRBV7-2 and TRBJ2-3, with 10 bases that match TRBD2. Germline CDR1 reads SGHTA; CDR2 reads FQGNSA. The CDR3 sequence is 15 residues long. Trimming removed 5 bases from V and 1 base from J; junction bases left unmatched: 3.

The chain combines TRBV29-1 with TRBJ1-2, with D perhaps matching TRBD1 (5 bases). This CDR3 is built from 14 residues. V was trimmed by 0 bases and J by 1 base, leaving 9 bases between them. CDR1 and CDR2 from the germline V gene are SQVTM and ANQGSEA. The CDR3 reads CSVEDIGVNYGYTF. CDR3 in DNA: TGCAGCGTTGAAGATATAGGGGTTAACTATGGCTACACCTTC.

This chain joins TRBV18 and TRBJ1-5; D call uncertain. V was trimmed by 4 bases and J by 3 bases, leaving 13 bases between them. The germline gives CDR1 KGHSH, CDR2 LQKENI. CDR3 length: 15 residues. CDR3 coding DNA: TGTGCCAGCTCACAAGCGGACGGAAACAATCAGCCCCAGCATTTT. This gives the protein CASSQADGNNQPQHF.

The chain combines TRBV5-1 with TRBJ1-2; unclear D gene. This CDR3 has 13 residues. V dropped 0 bases and J dropped 5 bases, with 8 bases sitting between them. Germline V gives CDR1 SGHRS, CDR2 YFSETQ. The CDR3 reads CASSLAPQYGYTF. In DNA, the CDR3 is TGCGCCAGCAGCTTGGCACCGCAGTATGGCTACACCTTC.

This clone was observed a single time. This rearrangement joins TRBV28 to TRBJ2-7; D is unclear. Germline CDR1 reads MDHEN; CDR2 reads SYDVKM. Trimming removed 4 bases from V and 6 bases from J, with 16 bases in between. This CDR3 has 14 amino acids. In DNA form, the CDR3 reads TGTGCCAGCAGTTCCCAGGCTCTTATGGGCGAGCAGTACTTC. It encodes CASSSQALMGEQYF.

V is TRBV6-2 or TRBV6-3 and J is TRBJ1-5, with no clear D. This CDR3 is built from 17 residues. Germline loops: CDR1 MNHEY, CDR2 SVGEGT. V lost 1 base and J 0 bases, leaving 13 bases between the germline ends. Here the CDR3 reads CASSYLLEGHSNQPQHF. The CDR3, as DNA: TGTGCCAGCAGTTACTTATTAGAGGGCCATAGCAATCAGCCCCAGCATTTT.

In DNA, the CDR3 is TGTGCCAGTAACACACCTTATGGCTACACCTTC. It yields the protein CASNTPYGYTF. The rearrangement uses TRBV19 and TRBJ1-2; D gene unclear. Germline CDR1 LNHDA, CDR2 SQIVND (reference sequence). This CDR3 has 11 amino acids. The V end lost 7 bases, the J end lost 5 bases, and 8 bases lay between the germline ends.

On this clone itself: In the same sample, other DNA sequences code for this CDR3. The J gene is TRBJ2-7, the V gene TRBV30, with D maybe TRBD2 (5 bases). The V end lost 2 bases, the J end lost 3 bases, and 11 bases lay between the germline ends. CDR1 is GTSNPN and CDR2 is SVGIG in the germline V gene (reference sequence). This CDR3 has 13 amino acids. CDR3 nucleotides: TGTGCCTGGAGTATTGGGAGTCTCTACGAGCAGTACTTC. Its protein is CAWSIGSLYEQYF.

This rearrangement joins TRBV5-4 to TRBJ2-2; 13 bases fit TRBD2. The V gene end was trimmed by 4 bases and the J gene end by 7 bases; junction bases not matched to a gene: 4. CDR3 length: 15 residues. Germline V lookup: CDR1 SGHNT, CDR2 YYREEE (reference sequence). The chain's CDR3 is CASSPWTSGGGELFF. The CDR3 nucleotides are TGTGCCAGCAGCCCCTGGACTAGCGGGGGCGGGGAGCTGTTTTTT.

The chain recombines TRBV5-4 with TRBJ1-2, with 7 bases identical to TRBD1. V trimming: 0 bases; J trimming: 8 bases; junction bases outside the gene matches: 4. CDR1 SGHNT and CDR2 YYREEE come from the germline V gene (reference sequence). The CDR3 totals 13 residues. The CDR3 protein is CASSLDRGKGYTF. The CDR3, as DNA: TGTGCCAGCAGCTTGGACAGGGGAAAAGGCTACACCTTC.

The chain uses TRBV27 and TRBJ2-1; 10 nucleotides align to TRBD2. The germline V gene encodes CDR1 MNHEY and CDR2 SMNVEV (reference sequence). The CDR3 totals 15 residues. Trimming removed 8 bases from V and 3 bases from J; junction bases left unmatched: 7. CDR3 sequence reads: CASSATSGNYNEQFF. DNA for the CDR3: TGTGCCAGCTCAGCAACTAGCGGGAACTACAATGAGCAGTTCTTC.

There are a few counts of this clone. The V gene is TRBV24-1, the J gene TRBJ1-4, with 8 bases matching TRBD1. V shed 3 bases and J 8 bases; nucleotides not matched to a gene: 7. The CDR3 consists of 15 residues. Germline V gene data show CDR1 as KGHDR and CDR2 as SFDVKD. The chain's CDR3 is CATSDPGQGYEKLFF. DNA of the CDR3: TGTGCCACCAGTGATCCTGGACAGGGTTACGAAAAACTGTTTTTT.

V gene TRBV19 combines with J gene TRBJ1-1; 7 nucleotides align to TRBD1. The CDR3 has 16 amino acids. The germline V gene has CDR1 LNHDA and CDR2 SQIVND (reference sequence). V lost 6 bases and J lost 1; bases outside the gene matches: 11. CDR3 protein: CASRANYRGENTEAFF. In nucleotides, the CDR3 is TGTGCCAGTAGAGCTAACTACAGGGGTGAGAACACTGAAGCTTTCTTT.